The sequence of this T cell receptor (beta chain) was determined in a study of T cells in Graves' hyperthyroidism and ophthalmopathy. As for the study in general: The authors collected peripheral blood at initial diagnosis, before any treatment.

This clonotype has ten or more counts. The antigen remains unidentified. Diagnosis rested on symptoms, serum thyroxine and TRAb, thyroid ultrasound, and orbital computed tomography. Amplification yielded TCR beta CDR3 regions, with RNA transcripts as the source. Carried out on the TCR CDR3, a first-round RT-PCR used the HTBI primer set. TCRdb redid the calling of the multiplex PCR reads with MiXCR, one entry per CDR3 protein. The profile shows hundreds of thousands of distinct CDR3 sequences, roughly 15% of them singletons. Notes on the study in general: Model output signaled ophthalmopathy a median approximately six months ahead of onset.

The CDR3 extends over 15 amino acids. V lost 4 bases and J 6 bases, leaving 16 bases between the germline ends. Germline lookup yields CDR1 MNHEY and CDR2 SMNVEV (reference sequence). Material for sequencing was blood. The TCR originated in a woman between 40 and 55 years old with Graves' ophthalmopathy. The chain recombines TRBV27 with TRBJ2-4; D is tentatively TRBD1 or TRBD2 (5 bases each). In DNA, the CDR3 is TGTGCCAGCAGTTCCGGTACGCGAGGGGCAAACATTCAGTACTTC. It specifies CASSSGTRGANIQYF.